The rows below give T cell receptor beta chains drawn from one sample of a study of radiotherapy plus CTLA-4 blockade in lung cancer. Repertoires were generated with immunoSEQ multiplex PCR, while TCRdb's copy carries only in-frame clones and drops some. The sample gives 50,000 to 85,000 clones, about 80% of which show up once; about 4.2% is in the top ten. This specimen was peripheral blood, taken from a patient treated with radiotherapy plus ipilimumab. Every receptor here comes from a human donor with non-small cell lung cancer who had a partial response to radiotherapy plus ipilimumab. CDR3s include the opening cysteine and the closing phenylalanine or tryptophan. A D gene is named only where the DNA matches it firmly. Clone size appears in some rows only: once, few, many, or a class for an expanded clone.

length: 15
D: .
size: .
V: TRBV7-8
J: TRBJ2-3
DNA: TGTGCCAGCAGCGGCGGTTCGGGAGGCACAGATACGCAGTATTTT
CDR3: CASSGGSGGTDTQYF

length: 16
D: .
size: .
V: TRBV9
J: TRBJ2-3
DNA: TGTGCCAGCAGCCCCCGTTCAGGGGCTAGCACAGATACGCAGTATTTT
CDR3: CASSPRSGASTDTQYF

length: 13
D: TRBD2
size: .
V: TRBV6-1
J: TRBJ2-1
DNA: TGTGCCAGCACCCCGGGAGGAGCCAGGGAGCAGTTCTTC
CDR3: CASTPGGAREQFF

length: 16
D: TRBD2
size: .
V: TRBV7-2
J: TRBJ2-3
DNA: TGTGCCAGCAGCTTCGGACTAGCGGGAGGTACAGATACGCAGTATTTT
CDR3: CASSFGLAGGTDTQYF

length: 16
D: TRBD2
size: .
V: TRBV7-2
J: TRBJ2-5
DNA: TGTGCCAGCAGCTCTATAGCGGGAGCGGCGGTCGGGACCCAGTACTTC
CDR3: CASSSIAGAAVGTQYF

length: 15
D: .
size: once
V: TRBV6-5
J: TRBJ1-2
DNA: TGTGCCACTTCCTGGCGCGGCTCAGCTAACTATGGCTACACCTTC
CDR3: CATSWRGSANYGYTF

length: 15
D: .
size: .
V: TRBV27
J: TRBJ1-2
DNA: TGTGCCAGCAGTTTATCGCAGGGTATGGGCTATGGCTACACCTTC
CDR3: CASSLSQGMGYGYTF

length: 18
D: TRBD2
size: .
V: TRBV5-1
J: TRBJ2-2
DNA: TGCGCCAGCAGCTCCAGGACTAGCGGGAGGAGTAGGACCGGGGAGCTGTTTTTT
CDR3: CASSSRTSGRSRTGELFF

length: 12
D: .
size: .
V: TRBV28
J: TRBJ2-7
DNA: TGTGCCAGCAGTTTTGAAACCTACGAGCAGTACTTC
CDR3: CASSFETYEQYF

length: 14
D: .
size: .
V: TRBV27
J: TRBJ1-2
DNA: TGTGCCAGCAGTTTTGCAGGGGTGGACTATGGCTACACCTTC
CDR3: CASSFAGVDYGYTF

length: 11
D: .
size: .
V: TRBV5-1
J: TRBJ2-5
DNA: TGCGCCAGCAGCTTCAGAGAGACCCAGTACTTC
CDR3: CASSFRETQYF

length: 16
D: TRBD1
size: .
V: TRBV18
J: TRBJ1-5
DNA: TGTGCCAGCTCACGCGAGACAGGGGTCGGCAATCAGCCCCAGCATTTT
CDR3: CASSRETGVGNQPQHF

length: 15
D: .
size: .
V: TRBV10-2
J: TRBJ2-7
DNA: TGCGCCAGCAGTGAACGGGCAGGCGGGATCTACGAGCAGTACTTC
CDR3: CASSERAGGIYEQYF

length: 14
D: .
size: .
V: TRBV6-4
J: TRBJ2-6
DNA: TGTGCCAGCAGCAGGGGTGCCGGGGCCAACGTCCTGACTTTC
CDR3: CASSRGAGANVLTF

length: 21
D: TRBD2
size: .
V: TRBV28
J: TRBJ2-5
DNA: TGTGCCAGCAGCACTAGACGAACCGGGACTAGCGGGAGGGATAACCGGAAGACCCAGTACTTC
CDR3: CASSTRRTGTSGRDNRKTQYF

length: 20
D: TRBD2
size: .
V: TRBV5-1
J: TRBJ2-7
DNA: TGCGCCAGCAGCCCGCACGTTTGGAGGGGCCCGGGACTAGGTTCCCACGAGCAGTACTTC
CDR3: CASSPHVWRGPGLGSHEQYF

length: 14
D: TRBD2
size: .
V: TRBV6-5
J: TRBJ2-7
DNA: TGTGCCAGCAGTTACCAAGCGGGAGCCTACGAGCAGTACTTC
CDR3: CASSYQAGAYEQYF

length: 13
D: .
size: .
V: TRBV30
J: TRBJ1-2
DNA: TGTGCCTGGAGTGTATTACAGAACTATGGCTACACCTTC
CDR3: CAWSVLQNYGYTF

length: 15
D: .
size: once
V: TRBV9
J: TRBJ2-7
DNA: TGTGCCAGCAGCTCCGGTCAGTTGGAGTCCTACGAGCAGTACTTC
CDR3: CASSSGQLESYEQYF

length: 14
D: TRBD1
size: .
V: TRBV6-1
J: TRBJ2-1
DNA: TGTGCCGGCTCCGGGACAGGGCTCGGATACGAGCAGTTCTTC
CDR3: CAGSGTGLGYEQFF

length: 15
D: .
size: .
V: TRBV28
J: TRBJ1-4
DNA: TGTGCCAGCAGTTCGAACAGGGACGTTAAGGAAAAACTGTTTTTT
CDR3: CASSSNRDVKEKLFF

length: 13
D: .
size: .
V: TRBV7-2
J: TRBJ2-2
DNA: TGTGCCAGCAGCTTTATCAGTGCCGGGGAGCTGTTTTTT
CDR3: CASSFISAGELFF

length: 16
D: TRBD1
size: .
V: TRBV27
J: TRBJ2-2
DNA: TGTGCCAGCAGTTTTCGGACAGGCCGGAACACCGGGGAGCTGTTTTTT
CDR3: CASSFRTGRNTGELFF

length: 14
D: TRBD2
size: .
V: TRBV27
J: TRBJ2-3
DNA: TGTGCCAGCCAAGCGGGAGGGCCGACAGATACGCAGTATTTT
CDR3: CASQAGGPTDTQYF

length: 15
D: .
size: .
V: TRBV6-6
J: TRBJ1-5
DNA: TGTGCCAGCAGCCTAATCGGCAGGGGCAATCAGCCCCAGCATTTT
CDR3: CASSLIGRGNQPQHF

length: 14
D: .
size: .
V: TRBV9
J: TRBJ1-1
DNA: TGTGCCAGCAGCGTAGCAACTATGAACACTGAAGCTTTCTTT
CDR3: CASSVATMNTEAFF

length: 14
D: TRBD1
size: once
V: TRBV5-1
J: TRBJ2-5
DNA: TGCGCCAGCAGCCCCGGGACAGGCCAGGAGACCCAGTACTTC
CDR3: CASSPGTGQETQYF

length: 15
D: TRBD1
size: .
V: TRBV19
J: TRBJ2-3
DNA: TGTGCCAGTAGGGGACAGGGGGCAACGTCAGATACGCAGTATTTT
CDR3: CASRGQGATSDTQYF

length: 14
D: .
size: few
V: TRBV2
J: TRBJ1-5
DNA: TGTGCCAGCAGATTAAGGGGGGGGGACTCGCCCCAGCATTTT
CDR3: CASRLRGGDSPQHF

length: 11
D: TRBD1
size: .
V: TRBV25-1
J: TRBJ1-1
DNA: TGTGCCAGCAAGCTGGACAGGTCGGCTTTCTTT
CDR3: CASKLDRSAFF

length: 11
D: .
size: .
V: TRBV21-1
J: TRBJ2-7
DNA: TGTGCCAGCAGCACCGGGACAGGGCAGTACTTC
CDR3: CASSTGTGQYF

length: 15
D: .
size: .
V: TRBV27
J: TRBJ2-7
DNA: TGTGCCAGCAGTTTATCGACAGCTTACTCCTACGAGCAGTACTTC
CDR3: CASSLSTAYSYEQYF